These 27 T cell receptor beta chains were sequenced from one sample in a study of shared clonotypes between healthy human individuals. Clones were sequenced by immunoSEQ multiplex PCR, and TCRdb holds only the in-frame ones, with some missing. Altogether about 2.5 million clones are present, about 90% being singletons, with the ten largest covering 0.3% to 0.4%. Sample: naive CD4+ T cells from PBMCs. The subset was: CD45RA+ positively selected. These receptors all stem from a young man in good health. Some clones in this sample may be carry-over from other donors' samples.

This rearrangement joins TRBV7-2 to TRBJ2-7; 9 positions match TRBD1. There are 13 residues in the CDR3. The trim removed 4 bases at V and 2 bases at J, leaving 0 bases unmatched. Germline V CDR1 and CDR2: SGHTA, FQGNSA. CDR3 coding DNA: TGTGCCAGCAGCTGGGACAGGGCCTACGAGCAGTACTTC. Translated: CASSWDRAYEQYF.

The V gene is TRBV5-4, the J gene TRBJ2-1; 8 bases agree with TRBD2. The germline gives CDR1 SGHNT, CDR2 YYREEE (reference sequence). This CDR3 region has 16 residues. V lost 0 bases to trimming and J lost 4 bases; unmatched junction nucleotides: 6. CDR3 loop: CASSLGAGVNYNEQFF. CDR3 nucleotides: TGTGCCAGCAGCTTGGGAGCGGGAGTTAATTACAATGAGCAGTTCTTC. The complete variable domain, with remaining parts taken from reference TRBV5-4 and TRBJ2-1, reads ETGVTQSPTHLIKTRGQQVTLRCSSQSGHNTVSWYQQALGQGPQFIFQYYREEENGRGNFPPRFSGLQFPNYSSELNVNALELDDSALYLCASSLGAGVNYNEQFFGPGTRLTVL.

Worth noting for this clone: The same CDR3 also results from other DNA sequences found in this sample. CDR3 in DNA: TGTGCCTGGAGTGGACGGGGAAATCAGCCCCAGCATTTT. This codes for CAWSGRGNQPQHF. The rearrangement joins TRBV30 to TRBJ1-5; D call uncertain. With 1 base removed from V and 4 bases from J, the gap between germline ends came to 8 bases. The CDR3 spans 13 residues. CDR1 is GTSNPN, CDR2 SVGIG, per germline (reference sequence).

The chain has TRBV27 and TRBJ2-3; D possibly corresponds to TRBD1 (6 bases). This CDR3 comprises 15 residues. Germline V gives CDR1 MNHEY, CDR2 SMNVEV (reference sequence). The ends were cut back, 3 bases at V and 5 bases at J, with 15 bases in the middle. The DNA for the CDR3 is TGTGCCAGCAGTTTTAGCACAGGGAGTATAGATACGCAGTATTTT. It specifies CASSFSTGSIDTQYF.

In nucleotides, the CDR3 is TGCAGCGCCGGACACTTCTCCTACGAGCAGTACTTC. It codes for CSAGHFSYEQYF. The chain couples TRBV29-1 to TRBJ2-7; TRBD1 might be the D (5 bases). The CDR3 runs 12 residues. The V end was cut by 7 bases, the J end by 0 bases, with 10 bases between. CDR1 and CDR2 from the germline V gene are SQVTM and ANQGSEA.

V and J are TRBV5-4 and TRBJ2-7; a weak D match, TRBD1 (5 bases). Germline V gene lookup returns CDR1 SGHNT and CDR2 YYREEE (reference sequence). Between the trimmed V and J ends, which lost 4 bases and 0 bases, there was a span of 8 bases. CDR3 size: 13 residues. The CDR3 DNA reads TGTGCCAGCAGCCAGGACAACTCCTACGAGCAGTACTTC. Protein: CASSQDNSYEQYF.

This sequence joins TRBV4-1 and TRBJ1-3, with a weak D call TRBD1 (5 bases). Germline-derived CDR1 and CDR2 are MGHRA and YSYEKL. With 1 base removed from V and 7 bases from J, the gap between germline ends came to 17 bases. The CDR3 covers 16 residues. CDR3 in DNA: TGCGCCAGCAGCCAAGGAATGGGACGGGACGGGAACACCATATATTTT. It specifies CASSQGMGRDGNTIYF.

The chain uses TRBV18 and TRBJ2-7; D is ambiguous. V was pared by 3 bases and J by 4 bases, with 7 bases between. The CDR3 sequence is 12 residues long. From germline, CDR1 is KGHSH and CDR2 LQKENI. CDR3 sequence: CASSPEIYEQYF. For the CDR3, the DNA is TGTGCCAGCTCACCGGAAATTTACGAGCAGTACTTC.

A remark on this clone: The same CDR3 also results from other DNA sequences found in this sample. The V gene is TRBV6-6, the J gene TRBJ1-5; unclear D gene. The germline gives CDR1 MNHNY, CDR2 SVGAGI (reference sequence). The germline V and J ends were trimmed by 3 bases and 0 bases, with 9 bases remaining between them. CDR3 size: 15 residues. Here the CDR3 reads CASSYGRISNQPQHF. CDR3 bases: TGTGCCAGCAGTTATGGGCGGATTAGCAATCAGCCCCAGCATTTT.

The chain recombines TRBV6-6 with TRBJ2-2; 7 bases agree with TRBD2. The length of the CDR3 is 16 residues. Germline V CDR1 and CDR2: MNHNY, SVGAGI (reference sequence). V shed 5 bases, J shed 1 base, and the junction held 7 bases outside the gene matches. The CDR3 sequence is CASSPGWGGNTGELFF. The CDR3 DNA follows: TGTGCCAGCAGTCCCGGATGGGGGGGGAACACCGGGGAGCTGTTTTTT.

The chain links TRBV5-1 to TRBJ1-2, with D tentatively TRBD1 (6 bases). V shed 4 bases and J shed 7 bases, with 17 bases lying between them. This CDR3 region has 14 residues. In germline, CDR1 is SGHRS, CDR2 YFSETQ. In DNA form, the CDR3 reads TGCGCCAGCAGCCCCGGTGGCGAGGGGGGTGGCTACACCTTC. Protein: CASSPGGEGGGYTF.

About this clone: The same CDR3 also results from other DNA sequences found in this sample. CDR3 in DNA: TGCAGTGCTAGGTCTGGAAACACCATATATTTT. Encoded protein: CSARSGNTIYF. V gene TRBV20-1 combines with J gene TRBJ1-3; no clear D gene. The V end lost 3 bases, the J end lost 1 base, and 1 base lay between the germline ends. Germline CDR1 reads DFQATT; CDR2 reads SNEGSKA (reference sequence). The CDR3 length is 11 residues.

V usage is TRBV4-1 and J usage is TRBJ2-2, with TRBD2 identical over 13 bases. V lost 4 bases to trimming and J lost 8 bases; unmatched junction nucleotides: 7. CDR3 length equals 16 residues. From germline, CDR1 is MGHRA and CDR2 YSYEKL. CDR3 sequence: CASSPGLAGARGELFF. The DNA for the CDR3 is TGCGCCAGCAGCCCCGGACTAGCGGGAGCCAGAGGGGAGCTGTTTTTT.

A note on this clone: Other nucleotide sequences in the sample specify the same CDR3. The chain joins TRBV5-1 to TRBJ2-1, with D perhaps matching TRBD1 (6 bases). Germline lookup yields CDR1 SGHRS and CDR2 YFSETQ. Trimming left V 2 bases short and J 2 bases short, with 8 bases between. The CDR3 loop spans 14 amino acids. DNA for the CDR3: TGCGCCAGCAGCTTCGCAGGGGCCTACAATGAGCAGTTCTTC. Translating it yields CASSFAGAYNEQFF.

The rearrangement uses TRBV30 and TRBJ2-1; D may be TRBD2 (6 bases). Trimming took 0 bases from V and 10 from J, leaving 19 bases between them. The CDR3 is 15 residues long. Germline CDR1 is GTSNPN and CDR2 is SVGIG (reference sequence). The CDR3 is CAWSVWAGHLMEQFF. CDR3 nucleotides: TGTGCCTGGAGTGTTTGGGCGGGGCACTTGATGGAGCAGTTCTTC. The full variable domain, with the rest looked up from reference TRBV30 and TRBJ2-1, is SQTIHQWPATLVQPVGSPLSLECTVEGTSNPNLYWYRQAAGRGLQLLFYSVGIGQISSEVPQNLSASRPQDRQFILSSKKLLLSDSGFYLCAWSVWAGHLMEQFFGPGTRLTVL.

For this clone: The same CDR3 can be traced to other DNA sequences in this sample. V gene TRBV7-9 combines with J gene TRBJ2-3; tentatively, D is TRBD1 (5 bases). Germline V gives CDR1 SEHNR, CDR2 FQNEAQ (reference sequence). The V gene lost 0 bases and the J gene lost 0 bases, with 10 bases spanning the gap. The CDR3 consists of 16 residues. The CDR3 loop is CASSLASGFSTDTQYF. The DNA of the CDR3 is TGTGCCAGCAGCTTAGCTTCAGGGTTTAGCACAGATACGCAGTATTTT. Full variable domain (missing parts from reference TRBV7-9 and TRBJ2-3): DTGVSQNPRHKITKRGQNVTFRCDPISEHNRLYWYRQTLGQGPEFLTYFQNEAQLEKSRLLSDRFSAERPKGSFSTLEIQRTEQGDSAMYLCASSLASGFSTDTQYFGPGTRLTVL.

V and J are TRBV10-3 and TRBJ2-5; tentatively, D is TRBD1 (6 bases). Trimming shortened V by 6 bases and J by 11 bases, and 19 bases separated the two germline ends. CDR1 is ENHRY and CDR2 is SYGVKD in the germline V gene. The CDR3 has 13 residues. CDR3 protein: CAIRKNRVLEQYF. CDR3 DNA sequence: TGTGCCATCAGAAAAAACAGGGTTCTGGAGCAGTACTTC.

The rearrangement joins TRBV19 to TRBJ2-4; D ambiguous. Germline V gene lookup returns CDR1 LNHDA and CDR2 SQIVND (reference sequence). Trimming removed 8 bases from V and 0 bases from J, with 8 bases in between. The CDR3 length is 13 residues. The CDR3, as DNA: TGTGCCAGTTCTGAACTAGCCAAAAACATTCAGTACTTC. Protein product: CASSELAKNIQYF.

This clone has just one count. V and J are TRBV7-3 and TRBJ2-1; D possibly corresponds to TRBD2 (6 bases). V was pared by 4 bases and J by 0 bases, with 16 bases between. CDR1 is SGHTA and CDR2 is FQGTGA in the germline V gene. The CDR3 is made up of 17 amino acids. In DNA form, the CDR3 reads TGTGCCAGCAGCTCCCGCCCGACGACTAGCTCCTACAATGAGCAGTTCTTC. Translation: CASSSRPTTSSYNEQFF.

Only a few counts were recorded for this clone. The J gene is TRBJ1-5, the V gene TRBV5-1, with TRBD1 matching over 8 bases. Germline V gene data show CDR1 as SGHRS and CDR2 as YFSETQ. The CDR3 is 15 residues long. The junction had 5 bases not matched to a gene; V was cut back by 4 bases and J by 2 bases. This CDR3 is CASSNGQGGNQPQHF. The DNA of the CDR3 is TGCGCCAGCAGCAATGGACAGGGCGGCAATCAGCCCCAGCATTTT.

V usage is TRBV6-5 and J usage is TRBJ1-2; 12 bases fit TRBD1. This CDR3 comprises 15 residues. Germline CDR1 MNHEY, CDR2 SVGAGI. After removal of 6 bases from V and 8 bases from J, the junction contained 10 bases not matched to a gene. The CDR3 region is CASSPEGQGAYGYTF. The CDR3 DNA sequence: TGTGCCAGCAGCCCCGAGGGACAGGGGGCTTACGGCTACACCTTC.

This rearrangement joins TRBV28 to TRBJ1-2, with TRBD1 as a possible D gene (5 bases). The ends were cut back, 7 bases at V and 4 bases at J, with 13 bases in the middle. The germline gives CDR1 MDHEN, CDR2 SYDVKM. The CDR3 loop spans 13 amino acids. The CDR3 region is CASTLGGVYGYTF. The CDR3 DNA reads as TGTGCCAGCACACTAGGAGGGGTCTATGGCTACACCTTC.

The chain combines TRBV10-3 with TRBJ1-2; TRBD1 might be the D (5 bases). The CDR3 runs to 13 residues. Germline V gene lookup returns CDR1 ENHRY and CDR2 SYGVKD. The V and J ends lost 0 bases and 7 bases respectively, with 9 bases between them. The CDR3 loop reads CAISESGAPGYTF. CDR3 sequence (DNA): TGTGCCATCAGTGAGTCTGGGGCCCCTGGCTACACCTTC.

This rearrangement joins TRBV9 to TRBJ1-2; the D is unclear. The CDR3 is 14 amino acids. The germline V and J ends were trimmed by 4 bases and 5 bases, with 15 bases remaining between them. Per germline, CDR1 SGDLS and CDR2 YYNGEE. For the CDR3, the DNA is TGTGCCAGCAGCCCTTCCTCCGCGGGGTATGGCTACACCTTC. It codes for CASSPSSAGYGYTF. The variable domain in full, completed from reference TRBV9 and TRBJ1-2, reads DSGVTQTPKHLITATGQRVTLRCSPRSGDLSVYWYQQSLDQGLQFLIQYYNGEERAKGNILERFSAQQFPDLHSELNLSSLELGDSALYFCASSPSSAGYGYTFGSGTRLTVV.

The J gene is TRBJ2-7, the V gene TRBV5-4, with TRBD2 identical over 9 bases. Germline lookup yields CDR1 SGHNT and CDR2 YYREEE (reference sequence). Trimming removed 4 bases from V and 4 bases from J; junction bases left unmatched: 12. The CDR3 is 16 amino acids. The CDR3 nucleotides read TGTGCCAGCAGCCTCAGGGGTAGCGGGAGACTATACGAGCAGTACTTC. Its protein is CASSLRGSGRLYEQYF.

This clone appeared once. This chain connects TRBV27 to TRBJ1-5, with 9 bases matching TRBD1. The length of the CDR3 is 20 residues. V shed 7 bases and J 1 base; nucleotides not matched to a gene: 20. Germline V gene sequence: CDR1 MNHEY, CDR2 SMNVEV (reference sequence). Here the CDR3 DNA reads TGTGCCAGCATTTCCGCTCCGGGACAGGGCCTCCTTCCGAGCAATCAGCCCCAGCATTTT. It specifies CASISAPGQGLLPSNQPQHF.

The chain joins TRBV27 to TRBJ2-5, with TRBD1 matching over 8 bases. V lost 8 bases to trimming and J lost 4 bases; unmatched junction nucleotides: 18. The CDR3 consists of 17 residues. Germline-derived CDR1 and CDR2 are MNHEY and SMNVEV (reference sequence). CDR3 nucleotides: TGTGCCAGCGCACAACAAATATGGACAGGGAAAGGAGAGACCCAGTACTTC. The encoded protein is CASAQQIWTGKGETQYF.